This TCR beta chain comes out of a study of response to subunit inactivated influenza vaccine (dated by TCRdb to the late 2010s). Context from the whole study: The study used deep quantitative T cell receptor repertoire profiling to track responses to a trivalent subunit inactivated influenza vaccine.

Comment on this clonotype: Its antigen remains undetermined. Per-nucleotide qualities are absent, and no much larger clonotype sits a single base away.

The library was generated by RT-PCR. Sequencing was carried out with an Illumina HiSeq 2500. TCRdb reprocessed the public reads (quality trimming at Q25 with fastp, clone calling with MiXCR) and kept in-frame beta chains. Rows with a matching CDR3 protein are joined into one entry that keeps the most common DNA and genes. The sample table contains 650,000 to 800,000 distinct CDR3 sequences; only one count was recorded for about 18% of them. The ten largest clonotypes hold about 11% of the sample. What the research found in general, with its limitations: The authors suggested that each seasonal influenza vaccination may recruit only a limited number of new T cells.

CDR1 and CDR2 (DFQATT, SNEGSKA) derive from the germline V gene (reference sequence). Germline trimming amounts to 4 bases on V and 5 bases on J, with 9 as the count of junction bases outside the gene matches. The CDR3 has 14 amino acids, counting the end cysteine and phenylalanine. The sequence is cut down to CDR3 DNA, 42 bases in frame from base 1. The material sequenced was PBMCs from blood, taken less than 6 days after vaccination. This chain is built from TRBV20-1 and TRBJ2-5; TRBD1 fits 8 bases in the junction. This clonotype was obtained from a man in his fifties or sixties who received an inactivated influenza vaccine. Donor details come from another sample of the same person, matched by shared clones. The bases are TGCAGTGCTAAAACTCGGACAGGGTTGGAGACCCAGTACTTC. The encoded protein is CSAKTRTGLETQYF.